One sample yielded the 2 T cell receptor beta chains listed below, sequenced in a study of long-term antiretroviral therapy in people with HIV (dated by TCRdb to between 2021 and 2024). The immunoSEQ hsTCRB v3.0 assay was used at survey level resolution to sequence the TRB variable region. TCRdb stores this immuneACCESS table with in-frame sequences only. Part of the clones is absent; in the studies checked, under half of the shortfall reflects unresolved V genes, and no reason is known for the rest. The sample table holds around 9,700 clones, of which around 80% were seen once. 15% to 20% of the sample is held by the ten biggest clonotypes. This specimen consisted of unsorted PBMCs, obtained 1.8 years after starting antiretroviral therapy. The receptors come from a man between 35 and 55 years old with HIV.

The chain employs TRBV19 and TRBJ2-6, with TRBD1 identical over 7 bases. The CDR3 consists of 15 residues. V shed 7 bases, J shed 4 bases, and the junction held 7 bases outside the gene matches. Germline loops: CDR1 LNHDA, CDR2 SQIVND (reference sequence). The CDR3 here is CASNKGATGANVLTF. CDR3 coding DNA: TGTGCCAGTAATAAGGGGGCGACCGGGGCCAACGTCCTGACTTTC.

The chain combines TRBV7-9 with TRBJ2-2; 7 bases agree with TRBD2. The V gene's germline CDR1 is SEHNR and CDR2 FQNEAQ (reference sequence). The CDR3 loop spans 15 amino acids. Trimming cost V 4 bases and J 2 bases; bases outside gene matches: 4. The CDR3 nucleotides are TGTGCCAGCAGCTCTACTAGCGTTAACACCGGGGAGCTGTTTTTT. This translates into CASSSTSVNTGELFF.